This T cell receptor beta chain was sequenced during a study of graft-versus-host responses after intestinal transplantation. In the study overall: Every one of the recipients received anti-thymocyte globulin induction and afterwards took tacrolimus and steroids for around 3 years. Study-level results: Investigators detected GvH clones in recipient marrow, with some emerging earlier in ileum or blood. The highest levels of circulating GvH clones went along with early declines in HvG clones after transplant.

On this clone: Its cognate antigen is unknown.

Sequenced by immunoSEQ multiplex PCR; TCRdb stores in-frame clones only, minus some. The sample contains over 45,000 clones, around 90% of which appear only once. CDR1 and CDR2 from the germline V gene are MNHEY and SVGAGI. The CDR3 has 14 amino acids. V dropped 6 bases and J dropped 1 base, with 11 bases sitting between them. The sample consisted of PBMCs, taken 26 days after transplant. The sequence was obtained from a human patient who received an intestinal transplant, so some T cells may come from the graft donor. The chain uses TRBV6-5 and TRBJ2-3, with D possibly TRBD1 on 6 matching bases. The CDR3 region has the DNA TGTGCCAGCAGCCCTCGGACAGGCACAGATACGCAGTATTTT. It encodes CASSPRTGTDTQYF.